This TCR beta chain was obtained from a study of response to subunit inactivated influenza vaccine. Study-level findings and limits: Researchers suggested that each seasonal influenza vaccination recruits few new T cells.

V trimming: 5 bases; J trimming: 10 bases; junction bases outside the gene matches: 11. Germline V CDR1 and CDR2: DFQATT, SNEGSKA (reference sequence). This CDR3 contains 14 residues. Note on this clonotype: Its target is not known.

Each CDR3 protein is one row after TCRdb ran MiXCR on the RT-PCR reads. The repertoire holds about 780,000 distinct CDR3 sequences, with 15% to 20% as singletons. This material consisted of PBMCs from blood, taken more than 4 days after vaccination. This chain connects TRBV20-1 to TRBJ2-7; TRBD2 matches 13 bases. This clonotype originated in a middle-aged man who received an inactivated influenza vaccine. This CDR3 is CSADQPTSGRTQYF. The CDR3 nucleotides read TGCAGTGCTGACCAGCCGACTAGCGGGAGGACACAGTACTTC.